This T cell receptor beta chain was retrieved from a study of glioma-infiltrating T cells after dendritic cell vaccination (dated by TCRdb to 2016 to 2017). About the full investigation: The cohort included approximately 15 glioblastoma patients drawn from Phase I and II dendritic cell vaccination trials, of whom 9 were newly diagnosed and 6 had recurrent disease. Autologous tumor lysate-pulsed dendritic cell vaccination was administered to the patients between the early 2000s and the early 2010s. To make the vaccine, monocyte-derived dendritic cells were cultured for approximately 7 days with IL-4 and GM-CSF and then pulsed overnight with autologous tumor lysate. Each patient got three intradermal injections of the dendritic cell vaccine, spaced at biweekly intervals, in the arm below the axilla. In glioblastoma patients vaccinated with dendritic cells, deep sequencing of TCR beta CDR3 regions served to measure the amount of tumor-infiltrating lymphocytes and to compare repertoires between tumor and blood. TCR sequencing metrics, including TIL content and tumor-blood repertoire overlap, were correlated with survival after dendritic cell vaccination. The investigation overall reported the following: The TCR overlap response model with three groups was called speculative and said to need prospective validation. The cohort was small and heterogeneous, with few patients having full blood and tumor sets and even fewer initial-recurrent tumor pairs. TCR clonality showed no direct relationship with survival, which suggests that a diverse polyclonal response may be important. After dendritic cell vaccination, a higher estimated pretreatment TIL content predicted longer time to progression and longer overall survival.

Patients were selected for having adequate residual fresh-frozen tumor tissue and more than two years of available survival data. An isocitrate dehydrogenase mutation was not carried by any of the glioblastoma patients, although molecular status was otherwise variable. PBMC collection took place before vaccination, two weeks after the third vaccination, and at tumor progression if progression occurred. The Qiagen DNeasy Blood extraction Kit was used for extraction of genomic DNA. The germline V gene encodes CDR1 MGHDK and CDR2 SYGVNS. V sheds 0 bases and J sheds 4 bases, leaving 12 bases between their ends. Including cysteine and phenylalanine, the CDR3 has 16 amino acids. The entry retains the CDR3 DNA only, 48 bases that are in frame from base 1. Turning to this clone: Its antigen remains unidentified. The input lacks base qualities; no much larger clone sits a single base away.

TCRB CDR3 regions were amplified from around 2.1 ug genomic DNA, or all available DNA if less, using the immunoSEQ assay. The multiplex PCR employed 60 forward primers targeting TCR V beta segments and 13 reverse primers targeting J beta segments. To estimate reads per starting template, synthetic control templates were spiked into each sample at limiting dilution. Sequencing produced 87 bp reads on the Illumina HiSeq System. Regarding the original processing steps: To remove PCR and sequencing errors, closely related sequences were merged with a nearest neighbor algorithm. TCR overlap was defined as the percentage of unique tumor TCR beta sequences that were also found in the peripheral blood of the same patient. As stored in TCRdb, this immuneACCESS dataset retains in-frame rearrangements with V and J assigned. A fraction of the clones does not appear; measured against another copy, unresolved V genes explain less than half of the discrepancy, and the remainder lacks a known reason. That table supplies the V and J calls and clone size; D and trimming were determined from the DNA. This sample is represented by 95,000 or so clones; approximately 81% of them were singletons. The ten top clones hold 2.5% to 3% of the sample.

The TCR originated in a human donor with glioblastoma. Sequencing was performed on blood, taken before dendritic cell vaccination. The sequence is built from TRBV25-1 and TRBJ2-2, with no D gene named confidently. The CDR3 has the sequence CASSEYRPGSTGELFF. The base sequence is TGTGCCAGCAGTGAATACCGGCCGGGTTCCACCGGGGAGCTGTTTTTT. The full variable domain, completed from the reference TRBV25-1 and TRBJ2-2 proteins outside the CDR3, reads EADIYQTPRYLVIGTGKKITLECSQTMGHDKMYWYQQDPGMELHLIHYSYGVNSTEKGDLSSESTVSRIRTEHFPLTLESARPSHTSQYLCASSEYRPGSTGELFFGEGSRLTVL.